A selection of T cell receptor beta chains follows, all from one sample in a study of tumor and adjacent non-tumor tissue in lung cancer. Each CDR3 protein gets one entry after TCRdb re-called the multiplex PCR reads with MiXCR. This table has around 76,000 distinct CDR3 sequences, over 60% appearing once. The specimen was distant non-tumor lung tissue. The receptors originated from a man aged 65 to 79 with non-small cell lung cancer. CDR3s include the opening cysteine and the closing phenylalanine or tryptophan. A D gene is named only where the DNA matches it firmly. Rows give clone size only sometimes, using once, few, many, or a class for an expanded clone.

>TRBD2|TRBJ2-7|-|TRBV6-2/TRBV6-3
TGTGCCAGCAGCCTAGCGGGAGTAGTCTACGATCAGTACTTC
CASSLAGVVYDQYF
>-|TRBJ1-5|-|TRBV10-3
TGTGCCATCAGTATAACAGGTCAAGGGGATCAGCCCCAGCATTTT
CAISITGQGDQPQHF
>-|TRBJ2-3|-|TRBV12-3/TRBV12-4
TGTGCCTGCAGTTTCAACGGGGGCACAGATATGCAGTATTTT
CACSFNGGTDMQYF
>-|TRBJ2-7|-|TRBV29-1
TGCACCGTTGAAGGCCAGGGTACCTACGAGCAATACTTC
CTVEGQGTYEQYF
>-|TRBJ1-2|once|TRBV29-1
TGCAGCATTGTCCCCTACCATTCCTCGGGAGAAGATGACTACACCTTC
CSIVPYHSSGEDDYTF
>-|TRBJ2-7|many|TRBV10-2
TGCGCCAGCAGAAGCGGGTTAAGACACGAGCAGTACTTC
CASRSGLRHEQYF
>TRBD1|TRBJ1-2|-|TRBV10-2
TGCGCCAGCACCCGACAGGGCGACTATGGCTACACCTTC
CASTRQGDYGYTF
>TRBD2|TRBJ2-7|-|TRBV4-1
TGCGTCAGTAGCCGGACACCAGCGGGAGTGAGCGACGAGCAGTACTTC
CVSSRTPAGVSDEQYF
>-|TRBJ2-1|-|TRBV29-1
TGCAGCGTTGAAGATCACACTAGCTGCTTCTATAATGAGCAGTTCTTC
CSVEDHTSCFYNEQFF
>-|TRBJ2-7|-|TRBV6-5
TGCGCTAGCAATACCGGGAATGAGCAGTACTTC
CASNTGNEQYF
>-|TRBJ1-1|-|TRBV11-3
TGTGCCATCAGCTTCTCTACCGAGGGGAGCACTGAAGCTTTCTTT
CAISFSTEGSTEAFF
>-|TRBJ1-1|once|TRBV4-2
TGTGCCAGCATCAAGGGGGTTGAGGCTGGTACTGAAGCTTTCTTT
CASIKGVEAGTEAFF
>-|TRBJ2-3|-|TRBV5-4
TGTGCTAGTAGCTTAGTCGGGGGATCCACAGATACGCAGTATTTT
CASSLVGGSTDTQYF
>-|TRBJ2-3|-|TRBV6-5
TGCGCCAGCAGACTAACCAGCAGGAGCACAGATACGCAGTATTTT
CASRLTSRSTDTQYF
>-|TRBJ1-2|-|TRBV4-1
TGCGCCAGCAACTCCGAGACAGATAACTATGGCTACACCTTC
CASNSETDNYGYTF
>-|TRBJ2-7|-|TRBV14
TGTGCCAGCAGCCAAGAATGGATTTGCGGGACCTACGAGCAGTACTTC
CASSQEWICGTYEQYF
>-|TRBJ2-3|-|TRBV11-2
TGTGTCAGCAGTTCACAGGAGTTCTCAGATACGCAGTATTTT
CVSSSQEFSDTQYF
>-|TRBJ1-3|-|TRBV6-6
TGTGCCATCAGTAACCAACAGGGTTCCCTCTCTGGAAACACCATATATTTT
CAISNQQGSLSGNTIYF
>-|TRBJ1-1|-|TRBV29-1
TGCATCGTCGACACCTTGCAGGCAGCGAACACTAAAGCTTTCTTT
CIVDTLQAANTKAFF
>-|TRBJ2-1|few|TRBV10-3
TGTACCATCAGGTCTAGCCGGATCGATGAGCAGTTCTTC
CTIRSSRIDEQFF
>-|TRBJ2-7|-|TRBV12-3/TRBV12-4
TGTGCCAGCAACCTTCTGCTCGGACAGAAATCTTCAATAGAGCAGTACTTC
CASNLLLGQKSSIEQYF
>-|TRBJ1-1|-|TRBV6-2/TRBV6-3
TGTGTCTGCCAACCTTTTGTAGGACAAAGAAGAGAAGCTTTCTTT
CVCQPFVGQRREAFF
>TRBD1|TRBJ2-1|-|TRBV10-3
TGTGCCATCAGTTCGGGACAGGGAGTACATAAGCAGTTGTTC
CAISSGQGVHKQLF
>-|TRBJ1-2|-|TRBV6-6
TGTGCCAGCATACTATTCCAGGGGCCTAACTATGGCTACACCTTC
CASILFQGPNYGYTF
>-|TRBJ1-3|-|TRBV29-1
TGCAGCGTTGTCCCGGTTGTGGGGGCTGGAATCACCATATATTTT
CSVVPVVGAGITIYF
>-|TRBJ2-7|-|TRBV28
TGTGCCGGCAGTTTACATCTACAGGGAGGGTCCTACGAGCAGTATTTC
CAGSLHLQGGSYEQYF
>-|TRBJ2-2|-|TRBV4-2
TGTGCCAGTAGCCAAGCTTCGGCGGGGACGAACACCGGGGAGCTGTTTTTT
CASSQASAGTNTGELFF
>-|TRBJ1-5|-|TRBV12-5
TGTGCTAGTGCTTTTGACAGAAATCAGGCCCAGGATTTT
CASAFDRNQAQDF
>TRBD1|TRBJ2-7|-|TRBV6-2/TRBV6-3
TGTACCAGCAGTAGTAAGACAGGGTTTAACTATGAGCAGTACTTC
CTSSSKTGFNYEQYF
>-|TRBJ1-2|many|TRBV6-5
TGTGCCAGCAGTTATTCGGGGCAATTGGGCTACACCTTC
CASSYSGQLGYTF
>-|TRBJ1-6|-|TRBV6-1
TGTGCCAACAGTGAGGAGGGCGGATATAATAATTCACCCCTCCACTTT
CANSEEGGYNNSPLHF
>-|TRBJ1-4|-|TRBV5-6
TGTGCCAGCAGCTTTGCTTTTGAAAAACCGTTTTTT
CASSFAFEKPFF
>TRBD2|TRBJ2-1|-|TRBV29-1
TGCAGCCTTGAGGGAGTCCCCTATCGGGACTACGATGAACAGTTCTTC
CSLEGVPYRDYDEQFF
>-|TRBJ1-5|once|TRBV20-1
TGCAGTGCTATGGGGGGCAATCAGCACCAGCATTTT
CSAMGGNQHQHF
>-|TRBJ2-1|-|TRBV13
TGTGCCAGCAGCGCCCTGGTAGGGGCAAATGAGCAGTTCTTC
CASSALVGANEQFF
>TRBD1|TRBJ2-2|-|TRBV5-1
TGCGCCAGCAGCGTGAAGGGGGCTGCGATTACCGGGGAGTTGTTTTTT
CASSVKGAAITGELFF
>-|TRBJ1-1|-|TRBV11-2
TGTGTCAGCGCTACGGTGGACGAAGCTCTCTTT
CVSATVDEALF
>TRBD1|TRBJ1-3|-|TRBV5-5
TGTGCCAGCAGCACCTGGACAGGGGGCGCGGCGGGAATCACCTTATATTTT
CASSTWTGGAAGITLYF
>-|TRBJ2-1|-|TRBV6-2/TRBV6-3
TGTGCCAGCAGTTACGGTCAGGAGTACTATGAGCGGTTCTTT
CASSYGQEYYERFF
>TRBD1|TRBJ1-5|-|TRBV4-1
TGCGCCAACAGCCAAGGGGACAGACGGCCCCAGCATTTT
CANSQGDRRPQHF
>-|TRBJ2-3|-|TRBV13
TGTACCAGCGAGGACGGAGGCACAGATACGCAGTATTTT
CTSEDGGTDTQYF
>TRBD1|TRBJ2-1|-|TRBV28
TGTGCCAGCAGTTTATCCTACAGGGGTTGGGAGCAGTTCTTC
CASSLSYRGWEQFF
>-|TRBJ1-2|-|TRBV29-1
TGCAGCGTTCTCCAGACGGGATCCTATGACTACGCCTTC
CSVLQTGSYDYAF
>-|TRBJ2-1|few|TRBV12-3/TRBV12-4
TGTGCCAGCAGTTTTAACAATGAGCAGTTCTTC
CASSFNNEQFF
>TRBD1|TRBJ1-6|-|TRBV30
TGTGCCTGGTCCTTGGGACAGCCCGATTCACCCCTCCAGTTT
CAWSLGQPDSPLQF
>-|TRBJ2-1|-|TRBV12-3/TRBV12-4
TGTGCCAGCAGTCCCGCTAGGGGGGGGTGTGGGAATGAGCACTTCTTC
CASSPARGGCGNEHFF
>TRBD2|TRBJ2-7|few|TRBV4-1
TGTGCCAGCAGCCGGCCACTAGCGGGAGAGGGTGACGAGCAGTACTTC
CASSRPLAGEGDEQYF
>-|TRBJ2-3|many|TRBV6-9
TGTGCCAGCAGTTATTCGGGGCAACGCACAGATACGCAGTATTTT
CASSYSGQRTDTQYF
>TRBD1|TRBJ1-2|-|TRBV12-3/TRBV12-4
TGTACCAGCAGTGCCCGGGACAGGGATAGCTATGGCTACACCTTT
CTSSARDRDSYGYTF
>-|TRBJ1-2|-|TRBV29-1
TGCAGCGTTGGAACAGGTGAATTATATGGTTACACCTTC
CSVGTGELYGYTF
>-|TRBJ2-2|-|TRBV28
TGTGCCAACAGCCGCTTGGCGGGAACTCGATACACCGGGGAGCTGTTTTTT
CANSRLAGTRYTGELFF
>-|TRBJ2-5|-|TRBV12-3/TRBV12-4
TGTGTCAGCAGTGGGCAAACGAGAGTGGTGGAGACCCAGTACTTC
CVSSGQTRVVETQYF
>TRBD2|TRBJ2-2|-|TRBV2
TGTGCCAGCACTGGAGTGGTAGCGGGACCCCGGAACACCGGGGAGCTGTTTTTT
CASTGVVAGPRNTGELFF
>TRBD2|TRBJ2-7|many|TRBV6-1
TGTGCCAGCGGGCTAGCGGGGGGAAGATACGAGCAGTACTTC
CASGLAGGRYEQYF
>-|TRBJ2-1|-|TRBV29-1
TGTAGCGTACGTGCCAATGAGCATCTCTTC
CSVRANEHLF
>-|TRBJ2-2|-|TRBV5-1
TGCGCCAGCTGTTTGGAGGATGAAGGGGACTCAACCGGGGAGCCGTTTTTT
CASCLEDEGDSTGEPFF
>TRBD2|TRBJ2-1|-|TRBV20-1
TGCAGTGCACCGCCCGGGAGGGCCGTCCCCAATGAGCAGTTCTTC
CSAPPGRAVPNEQFF
>-|TRBJ1-2|-|TRBV20-1
TGCAGTGCTAGGAGCCGGGACAAGAGTTTCTATGGTTACACCTTC
CSARSRDKSFYGYTF
>TRBD1|TRBJ1-1|-|TRBV5-4
TGTGCCAGCAGCACTACAGGGGTTGTACTCGGGAACAATGAAGCTTTCTTT
CASSTTGVVLGNNEAFF